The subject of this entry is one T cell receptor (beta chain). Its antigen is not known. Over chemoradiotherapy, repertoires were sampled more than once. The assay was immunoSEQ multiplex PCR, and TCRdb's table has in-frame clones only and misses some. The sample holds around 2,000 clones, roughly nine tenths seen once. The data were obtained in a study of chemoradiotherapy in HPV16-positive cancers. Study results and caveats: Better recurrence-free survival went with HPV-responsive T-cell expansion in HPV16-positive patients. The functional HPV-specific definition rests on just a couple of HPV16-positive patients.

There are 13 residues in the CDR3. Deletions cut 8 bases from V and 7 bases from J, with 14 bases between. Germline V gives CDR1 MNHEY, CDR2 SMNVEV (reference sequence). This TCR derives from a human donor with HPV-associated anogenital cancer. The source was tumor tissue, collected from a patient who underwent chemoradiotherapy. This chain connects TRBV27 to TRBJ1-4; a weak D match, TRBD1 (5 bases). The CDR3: CASARRDGEKLFF. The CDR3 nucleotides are TGTGCCAGCGCCCGCAGGGACGGTGAAAAACTGTTTTTT. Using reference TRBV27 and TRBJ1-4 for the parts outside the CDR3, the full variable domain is EAQVTQNPRYLITVTGKKLTVTCSQNMNHEYMSWYRQDPGLGLRQIYYSMNVEVTDKGDVPEGYKVSRKEKRNFPLILESPSPNQTSLYFCASARRDGEKLFFGSGTQLSVL.